Listed here are 26 T cell receptor beta chains from one sample, sequenced in a study of T cells in Graves' hyperthyroidism and ophthalmopathy. Amplified TCR beta CDR3 regions derived from RNA transcripts. HTBI primers were the set used in a first-round RT-PCR of the TCR CDR3. Via MiXCR, TCRdb re-called the multiplex PCR reads, giving one row per CDR3 protein. The table lists 300,000 to 450,000 distinct CDR3 sequences, more than 15% of them singletons. The source material was blood. These receptors were collected from a woman aged 18-29 years with Graves' hyperthyroidism that later progressed to Graves' ophthalmopathy.

This clonotype has a handful of counts. The gene calls are TRBV20-1 and TRBJ2-1; 12 bases map to TRBD2. The V gene's germline CDR1 is DFQATT and CDR2 SNEGSKA (reference sequence). The trim removed 1 base at V and 7 bases at J, leaving 8 bases unmatched. The CDR3 runs 16 residues. The CDR3 reads CSARGGGLAGTNEQFF. CDR3 nucleotides: TGCAGTGCTAGAGGAGGGGGACTAGCGGGTACTAATGAGCAGTTCTTC.

The table lists this clonotype with many counts. The rearrangement links TRBV27 to TRBJ2-1, with D unresolved. CDR1 is MNHEY, CDR2 SMNVEV, per germline (reference sequence). The ends were cut back, 5 bases at V and 7 bases at J, with 27 bases in the middle. This CDR3 region has 18 residues. The CDR3 DNA follows: TGTGCCAGCAGTCAGAAAGGCGGCTTTACCCCTTTTCGGAATGAGCAGTTCTTC. Translated: CASSQKGGFTPFRNEQFF.

Details on this clonotype: With a much larger clone just one base away, this may be a read error. In DNA, the CDR3 is TGTGCCAGCAGCCCGGGGGGGGGCCAGAGTTCCTCCTACAATGAGCAGTTCTTC. This encodes CASSPGGGQSSSYNEQFF. This chain uses TRBV7-9 with TRBJ2-1; TRBD2 agrees at 8 bases. This CDR3 contains 18 residues. J lost 0 bases, V lost 5 bases, and 12 bases had no gene match. CDR1 SEHNR and CDR2 FQNEAQ come from the germline V gene (reference sequence). Based on the CDR3 plus reference TRBV7-9 and TRBJ2-1, the full variable domain is DTGVSQNPRHKITKRGQNVTFRCDPISEHNRLYWYRQTLGQGPEFLTYFQNEAQLEKSRLLSDRFSAERPKGSFSTLEIQRTEQGDSAMYLCASSPGGGQSSSYNEQFFGPGTRLTVL.

The chain carries TRBV4-1 and TRBJ1-5; weak D call: TRBD1 (5 bases). V was clipped by 5 bases and J by 12 bases, with 17 bases between them. The CDR3 runs 13 residues. The germline CDR1 and CDR2 sequences are MGHRA and YSYEKL. The CDR3 nucleotides read TGCGCCAGCAGCGAACGAGCAGGGCACAACCAGCATTTT. Translated, it gives CASSERAGHNQHF.

This clonotype appeared many times. This chain uses TRBV25-1 with TRBJ1-1, with no clear D. CDR1 and CDR2 from the germline V gene are MGHDK and SYGVNS. The CDR3 contains 12 residues. The V end was cut by 1 base, the J end by 2 bases, with 2 bases between. The DNA for the CDR3 is TGTGCCAGCAGTGAATTTAACACTGAAGCTTTCTTT. It is translated as CASSEFNTEAFF.

This clonotype was counted a few times. This chain uses TRBV30 with TRBJ2-3; TRBD2 matches at 14 bases. Looked up from germline, CDR1 is GTSNPN and CDR2 is SVGIG (reference sequence). Unmatched junction bases numbered 11, after V lost 7 bases and J lost 5 bases. The CDR3 totals 16 residues. In DNA, the CDR3 is TGTGCCTTTCGATTCGGGACTAGCGGGAGATTAGATACGCAGTATTTT. It specifies CAFRFGTSGRLDTQYF.

To note about this clonotype: This likely comes from a read error, as the CDR3 has no conserved phenylalanine or tryptophan at its end. The chain employs TRBV13 and TRBJ2-5, with 12 bases identical to TRBD2. V lost 0 bases to trimming and J lost 2 bases; unmatched junction nucleotides: 1. Germline V gene lookup returns CDR1 PRHDT and CDR2 FYEKMQ (reference sequence). This CDR3 comprises 16 residues. The CDR3 loop is CASSLGGLAGQETQYL. The CDR3 nucleotides are TGTGCCAGCAGCTTAGGAGGACTAGCGGGACAAGAGACCCAGTACCTC.

This clonotype came up many times. V and J are TRBV5-1 and TRBJ2-3; no reliable D call. Trimming left V 0 bases short and J 10 bases short, with 21 bases between. The CDR3 runs to 16 residues. Germline assignment: CDR1 SGHRS and CDR2 YFSETQ. The CDR3 DNA follows: TGCGCCAGCAGCTTGGAGCAGGCCGCACGGGCGGATGCGCAGTATTTT. It specifies CASSLEQAARADAQYF.

In its sample, this clonotype was seen many times. V is TRBV28 and J is TRBJ2-1; D call uncertain. From germline, CDR1 is MDHEN and CDR2 SYDVKM. The CDR3 sequence is 13 residues long. V dropped 2 bases and J dropped 3 bases, with 5 bases sitting between them. The CDR3 region has the DNA TGTGCCAGCAGTTTAGGTTACTACAATGAGCAGTTCTTC. It translates to CASSLGYYNEQFF.

Only a few counts were recorded for this clonotype. This chain uses TRBV12-5 with TRBJ2-1, with D perhaps TRBD1 or TRBD2 (5 bases each). The V and J ends lost 3 bases and 8 bases respectively, with 14 bases between them. The CDR3 has 14 residues. The germline gives CDR1 LGHNT, CDR2 FRNRAP. CDR3 sequence reads: CASGFGGFGDEQFF. The CDR3, as DNA: TGTGCTAGTGGTTTTGGGGGTTTCGGCGATGAGCAGTTCTTC.

This clonotype was counted at least ten times. V is TRBV20-1 and J is TRBJ2-1; 9 bases fit TRBD2. Germline CDR1 is DFQATT and CDR2 is SNEGSKA (reference sequence). The CDR3 spans 15 residues. Trimming took 3 bases from V and 8 from J; bases not matched to a gene: 11. The CDR3 sequence: CSASEASGRWDEQFF. For the CDR3, the DNA is TGCAGTGCTAGTGAAGCGAGCGGGAGGTGGGATGAGCAGTTCTTC.

This clonotype was recorded at least ten times. The CDR3: CASRARLAGYEQYF. The CDR3 coding sequence is TGTGCCAGCAGAGCACGACTAGCGGGCTACGAGCAGTACTTC. V usage is TRBV6-1 and J usage is TRBJ2-7; 10 nucleotides match TRBD2. Germline CDR1 and CDR2: MNHNS and SASEGT. The ends lost 6 bases at V and 3 bases at J; junction bases unmatched: 5. CDR3 length: 14 amino acids.

This clonotype was found a few times. This chain uses TRBV5-4 with TRBJ2-2; tentative D call: TRBD1 (6 bases). The V end was cut by 1 base, the J end by 6 bases, with 13 bases between. Germline V gives CDR1 SGHNT, CDR2 YYREEE (reference sequence). The CDR3 length is 15 residues. The CDR3 reads CASSLQGRIAGELFF. The CDR3 DNA reads as TGTGCCAGCAGCTTGCAGGGGCGAATCGCCGGGGAGCTGTTTTTT.

This clonotype was detected ten times or more. This chain joins TRBV12-3 or TRBV12-4 and TRBJ2-1; TRBD2 aligns across 7 bases. CDR3 size: 14 residues. J gave up 9 bases and V 6 bases, and 11 bases lay outside the gene matches. CDR3: CASRHGIGGIEQFF. CDR3 nucleotides: TGTGCCAGCAGGCATGGCATCGGGGGGATTGAGCAGTTCTTC.

This clonotype was recorded at least ten times. V is TRBV28 and J is TRBJ2-1; a weak D match, TRBD2 (6 bases). CDR3 length: 15 amino acids. Trimming took off 5 bases at V and 1 base at J, with 12 bases between the two ends. Germline lookup yields CDR1 MDHEN and CDR2 SYDVKM. The CDR3 nucleotides read TGTGCCAGCAGTCGTCCGGGAGAGTCCTACAATGAGCAGTTCTTC. Translation gives CASSRPGESYNEQFF.

This chain connects TRBV11-3 to TRBJ2-2, with D perhaps matching TRBD1 (6 bases). V was shortened by 5 bases and J by 4 bases, with 14 bases between the two germline ends. The CDR3 is 15 amino acids. Germline V gene lookup returns CDR1 SGHNT and CDR2 YENEEA. In nucleotides, the CDR3 is TGTGCCAGCAGCCAGTATGGGGGCCCCACCGGGGAGCTGTTTTTT. This sequence encodes CASSQYGGPTGELFF.

This clonotype was found a few times. The chain carries TRBV4-2 and TRBJ2-1, with TRBD1 as a possible D gene (6 bases). The CDR3 length is 12 residues. The germline gives CDR1 LGHNA, CDR2 YNFKEQ. CDR3 in amino acids: CAFAGVPTEQFF. DNA of the CDR3: TGTGCTTTCGCAGGGGTACCGACTGAGCAGTTCTTC.

This clonotype appeared many times. The V call is TRBV28, the J call TRBJ1-4; D is unclear. This CDR3 comprises 19 residues. Trimming removed 3 bases from V and 4 bases from J, with 24 bases in between. CDR1 MDHEN and CDR2 SYDVKM come from the germline V gene. As DNA, the CDR3 is TGTGCCAGCAGTTTTTTCGGCACGACTGGACTATTTATTAATGAAAAACTGTTTTTT. Translated, it gives CASSFFGTTGLFINEKLFF.

The chain uses TRBV5-1 and TRBJ2-3; possibly TRBD1 for D (5 bases). The germline V gene has CDR1 SGHRS and CDR2 YFSETQ. V gave up 5 bases and J gave up 3 bases, with 10 bases separating them. This CDR3 spans 13 amino acids. The CDR3 DNA follows: TGCGCCAGCAGGAGTAAGGGGACAGATACGCAGTATTTT. Translation gives CASRSKGTDTQYF.

This chain links TRBV27 with TRBJ1-1, with D perhaps TRBD1 (5 bases). The CDR3 has 15 amino acids. V was trimmed by 6 bases and J by 3 bases, leaving 17 bases between them. Germline V gene data show CDR1 as MNHEY and CDR2 as SMNVEV (reference sequence). CDR3 in amino acids: CASSLRGFGDTEAFF. The CDR3 DNA reads as TGTGCCAGCAGCTTAAGGGGTTTCGGGGACACTGAAGCTTTCTTT.

This clonotype showed up many times. The V gene is TRBV5-1, the J gene TRBJ2-7; no definite D call. CDR3 size: 13 residues. Trimming pared 0 bases from V and 3 bases from J, leaving 7 bases between. Per germline, CDR1 SGHRS and CDR2 YFSETQ. The CDR3: CASSLEGFYEQYF. The DNA of the CDR3 is TGCGCCAGCAGCTTGGAAGGTTTCTACGAGCAGTACTTC.

This clonotype was seen repeatedly, ten times or more. The chain has TRBV7-9 and TRBJ2-7, with D possibly being TRBD2 (5 bases). CDR1 and CDR2 from the germline V gene are SEHNR and FQNEAQ (reference sequence). The CDR3 contains 16 residues. Trimming took off 3 bases at V and 4 bases at J, with 19 bases between the two ends. CDR3 in amino acids: CASSLFPRDKAYEQYF. Here the CDR3 DNA reads TGTGCCAGCAGCTTGTTCCCCCGGGATAAAGCGTACGAGCAGTACTTC.

This clonotype appeared many times. The V call is TRBV7-6, the J call TRBJ2-4, with D perhaps matching TRBD1 or TRBD2 (6 bases each). V was pared by 2 bases and J by 7 bases, with 15 bases between. CDR3 length: 15 residues. Germline V gene data show CDR1 as SGHVS and CDR2 as FNYEAQ. This chain's CDR3 is CASSLSEGEENIQYF. CDR3 DNA: TGTGCCAGCAGCTTATCGGAGGGGGAGGAGAACATTCAGTACTTC.

This clonotype was seen ten or more times. The chain combines TRBV7-8 with TRBJ1-5; TRBD1 might be the D (6 bases). Germline loops: CDR1 SGHVS, CDR2 FQNEAQ. Trimming pared 5 bases from V and 0 bases from J, leaving 14 bases between. The CDR3 consists of 16 residues. CDR3 region: CASSLGGIYSNQPQHF. CDR3 DNA: TGTGCCAGCAGCCTAGGGGGGATCTATAGCAATCAGCCCCAGCATTTT.

The gene calls are TRBV13 and TRBJ2-2, with 9 positions matching TRBD1. Losses at the gene ends were 0 bases for V and 1 base for J; bases not matched to a gene: 3. In germline, CDR1 is PRHDT, CDR2 FYEKMQ (reference sequence). There are 17 residues in the CDR3. The CDR3 sequence is CASSLGGQGRNTGELFF. In DNA form, the CDR3 reads TGTGCCAGCAGCTTAGGGGGACAGGGTCGGAACACCGGGGAGCTGTTTTTT.

This clonotype came up a few times. The rearrangement joins TRBV9 to TRBJ2-1; weak D call: TRBD2 (6 bases). Germline V gene sequence: CDR1 SGDLS, CDR2 YYNGEE. The CDR3 has 15 amino acids. V lost 6 bases and J 0 bases, leaving 13 bases between the germline ends. The DNA for the CDR3 is TGTGCCAGCACCATGGGACTCAGCTCCTACAATGAGCAGTTCTTC. Amino acids: CASTMGLSSYNEQFF.